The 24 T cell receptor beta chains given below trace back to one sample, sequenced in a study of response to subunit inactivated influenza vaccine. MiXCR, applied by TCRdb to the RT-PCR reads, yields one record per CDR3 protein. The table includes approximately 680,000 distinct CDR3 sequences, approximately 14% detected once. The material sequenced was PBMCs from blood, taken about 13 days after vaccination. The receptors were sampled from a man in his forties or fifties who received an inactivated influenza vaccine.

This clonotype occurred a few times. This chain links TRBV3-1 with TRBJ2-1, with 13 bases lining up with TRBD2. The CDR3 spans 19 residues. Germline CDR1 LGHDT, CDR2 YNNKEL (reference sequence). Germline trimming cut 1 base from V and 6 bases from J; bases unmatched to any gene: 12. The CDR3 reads CASSQGPLLAGGRGNEQFF. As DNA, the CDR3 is TGTGCCAGCAGCCAAGGGCCCTTACTAGCGGGGGGGCGGGGCAATGAGCAGTTCTTC.

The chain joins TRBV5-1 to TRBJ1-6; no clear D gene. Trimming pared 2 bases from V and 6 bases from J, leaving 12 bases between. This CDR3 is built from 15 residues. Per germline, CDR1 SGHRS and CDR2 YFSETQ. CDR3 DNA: TGCGCCAGCAGCTTTGGTGGAGGGCGTAATTCACCCCTCCACTTT. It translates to CASSFGGGRNSPLHF.

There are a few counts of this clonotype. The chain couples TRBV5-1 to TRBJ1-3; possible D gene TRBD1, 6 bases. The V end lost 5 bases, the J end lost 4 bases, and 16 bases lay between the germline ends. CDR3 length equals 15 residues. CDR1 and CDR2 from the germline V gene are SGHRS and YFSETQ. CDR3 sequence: CASRPDARGGNTIYF. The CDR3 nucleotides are TGCGCCAGCAGACCGGATGCCAGGGGAGGAAACACCATATATTTT. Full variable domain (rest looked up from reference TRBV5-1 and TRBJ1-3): KAGVTQTPRYLIKTRGQQVTLSCSPISGHRSVSWYQQTPGQGLQFLFEYFSETQRNKGNFPGRFSGRQFSNSRSEMNVSTLELGDSALYLCASRPDARGGNTIYFGEGSWLTVV.

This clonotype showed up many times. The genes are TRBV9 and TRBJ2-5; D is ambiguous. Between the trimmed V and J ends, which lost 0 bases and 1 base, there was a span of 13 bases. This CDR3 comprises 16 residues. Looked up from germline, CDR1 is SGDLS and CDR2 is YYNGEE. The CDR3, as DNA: TGTGCCAGCAGCGTAGCCCCCATGGGCAGCCAAGAGACCCAGTACTTC. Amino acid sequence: CASSVAPMGSQETQYF.

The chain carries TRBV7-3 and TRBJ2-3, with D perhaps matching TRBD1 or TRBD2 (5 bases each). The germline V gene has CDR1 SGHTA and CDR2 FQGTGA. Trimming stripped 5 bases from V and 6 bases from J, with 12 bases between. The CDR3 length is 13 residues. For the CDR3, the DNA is TGTGCCAGCAGCCTGGCAAGGGACGATACGCAGTATTTT. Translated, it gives CASSLARDDTQYF.

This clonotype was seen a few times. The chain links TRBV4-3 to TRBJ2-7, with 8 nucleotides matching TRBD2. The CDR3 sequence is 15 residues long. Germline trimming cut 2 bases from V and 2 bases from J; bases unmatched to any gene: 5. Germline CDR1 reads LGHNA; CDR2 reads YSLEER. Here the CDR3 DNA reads TGCGCCAGCAGCCAAAGCCTAGCGGGCACCTACGAGCAGTACTTC. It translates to CASSQSLAGTYEQYF.

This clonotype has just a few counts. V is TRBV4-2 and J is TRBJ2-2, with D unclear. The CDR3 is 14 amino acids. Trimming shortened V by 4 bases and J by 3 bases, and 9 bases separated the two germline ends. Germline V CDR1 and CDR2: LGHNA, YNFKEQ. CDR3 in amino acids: CASSRSWDTGELFF. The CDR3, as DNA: TGTGCCAGCAGCCGTAGTTGGGACACCGGGGAGCTGTTTTTT.

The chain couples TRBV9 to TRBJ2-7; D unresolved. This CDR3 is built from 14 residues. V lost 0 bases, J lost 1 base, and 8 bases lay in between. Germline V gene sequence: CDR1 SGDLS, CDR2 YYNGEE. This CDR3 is CASSVVSDSYEQYF. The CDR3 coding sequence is TGTGCCAGCAGCGTAGTCTCTGATTCCTACGAGCAGTACTTC.

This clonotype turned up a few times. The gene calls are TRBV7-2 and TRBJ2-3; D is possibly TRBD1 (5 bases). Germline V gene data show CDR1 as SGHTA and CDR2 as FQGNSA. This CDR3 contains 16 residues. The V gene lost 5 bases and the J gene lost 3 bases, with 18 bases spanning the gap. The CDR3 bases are TGTGCCAGCAGCCTCCAGGCAGGGTTTGGGACAGATACGCAGTATTTT. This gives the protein CASSLQAGFGTDTQYF.

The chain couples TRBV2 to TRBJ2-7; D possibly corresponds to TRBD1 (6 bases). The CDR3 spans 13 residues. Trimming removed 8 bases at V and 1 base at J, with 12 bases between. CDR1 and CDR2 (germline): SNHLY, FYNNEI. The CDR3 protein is CASYGQMSYEQYF. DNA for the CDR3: TGTGCCAGCTACGGACAGATGTCCTACGAGCAGTACTTC.

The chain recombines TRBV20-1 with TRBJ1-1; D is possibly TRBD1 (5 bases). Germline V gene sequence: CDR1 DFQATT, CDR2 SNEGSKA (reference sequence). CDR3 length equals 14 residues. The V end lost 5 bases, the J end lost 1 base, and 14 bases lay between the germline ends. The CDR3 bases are TGCAGTGCTGGGGGAGCCCTCAGGAACACTGAAGCTTTCTTT. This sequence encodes CSAGGALRNTEAFF.

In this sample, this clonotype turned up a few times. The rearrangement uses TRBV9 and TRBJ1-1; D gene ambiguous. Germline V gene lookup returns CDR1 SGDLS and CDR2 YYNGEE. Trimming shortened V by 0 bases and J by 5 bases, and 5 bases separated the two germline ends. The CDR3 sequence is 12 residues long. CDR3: CASSVEGTEAFF. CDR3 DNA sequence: TGTGCCAGCAGCGTAGAGGGAACTGAAGCTTTCTTT.

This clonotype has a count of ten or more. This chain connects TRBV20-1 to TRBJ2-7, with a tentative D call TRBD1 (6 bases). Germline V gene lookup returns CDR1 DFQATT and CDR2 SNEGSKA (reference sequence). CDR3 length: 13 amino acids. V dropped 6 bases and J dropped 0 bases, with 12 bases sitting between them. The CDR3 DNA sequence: TGCAGTGCCCAGACAGGTAGCTCCTACGAGCAGTACTTC. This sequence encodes CSAQTGSSYEQYF.

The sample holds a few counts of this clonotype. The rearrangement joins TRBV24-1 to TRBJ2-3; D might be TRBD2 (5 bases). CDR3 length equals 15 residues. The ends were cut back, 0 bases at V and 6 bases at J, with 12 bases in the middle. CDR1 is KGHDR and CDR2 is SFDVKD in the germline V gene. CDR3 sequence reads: CATSDLSGSPDTQYF. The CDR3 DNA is TGTGCCACCAGTGATTTGTCGGGATCTCCGGATACGCAGTATTTT.

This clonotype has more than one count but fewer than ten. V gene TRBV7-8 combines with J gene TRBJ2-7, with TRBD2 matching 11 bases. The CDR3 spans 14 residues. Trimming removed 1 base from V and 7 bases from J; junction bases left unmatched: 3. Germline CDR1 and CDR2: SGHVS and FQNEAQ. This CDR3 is CASSLVAGGPEQYF. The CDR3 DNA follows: TGTGCCAGCAGCTTAGTAGCGGGAGGGCCGGAGCAGTACTTC.

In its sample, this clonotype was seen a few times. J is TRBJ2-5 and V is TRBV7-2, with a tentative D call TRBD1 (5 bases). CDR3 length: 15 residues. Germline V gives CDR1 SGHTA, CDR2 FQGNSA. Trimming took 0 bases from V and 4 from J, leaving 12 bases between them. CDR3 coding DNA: TGTGCCAGCAGCTTAGCTTGGCAGGGCGTAGAGACCCAGTACTTC. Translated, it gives CASSLAWQGVETQYF.

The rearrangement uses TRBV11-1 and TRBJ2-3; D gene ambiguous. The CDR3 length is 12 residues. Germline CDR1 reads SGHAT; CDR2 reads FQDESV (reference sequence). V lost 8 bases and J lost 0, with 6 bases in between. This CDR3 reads CASLGSTDTQYF. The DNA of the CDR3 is TGTGCCAGCTTGGGCAGCACAGATACGCAGTATTTT.

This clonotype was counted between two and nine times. The CDR3 DNA sequence: TGCAGCGTTGAAGATCTAGCGGGAGGGAACAATGAGCAGTTCTTC. Translated: CSVEDLAGGNNEQFF. The chain couples TRBV29-1 to TRBJ2-1, with 12 bases lining up with TRBD2. V lost 0 bases and J lost 5; bases outside the gene matches: 2. This CDR3 is 15 amino acids long. Per the germline V gene, CDR1 is SQVTM and CDR2 is ANQGSEA.

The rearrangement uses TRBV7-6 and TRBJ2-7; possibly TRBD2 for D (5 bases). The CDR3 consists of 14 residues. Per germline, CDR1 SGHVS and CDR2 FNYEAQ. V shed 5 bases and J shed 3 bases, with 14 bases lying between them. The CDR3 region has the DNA TGTGCCAGCAGCCCACTGGCGGGTAGCTACGAGCAGTACTTC. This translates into CASSPLAGSYEQYF. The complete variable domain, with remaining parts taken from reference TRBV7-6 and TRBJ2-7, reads GAGVSQSPRYKVTKRGQDVALRCDPISGHVSLYWYRQALGQGPEFLTYFNYEAQQDKSGLPNDRFSAERPEGSISTLTIQRTEQRDSAMYRCASSPLAGSYEQYFGPGTRLTVT.

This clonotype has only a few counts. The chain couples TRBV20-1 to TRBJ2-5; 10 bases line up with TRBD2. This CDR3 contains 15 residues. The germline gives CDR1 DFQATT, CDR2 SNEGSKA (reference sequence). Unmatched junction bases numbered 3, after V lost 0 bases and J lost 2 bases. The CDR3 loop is CSARDQLAGQETQYF. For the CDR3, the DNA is TGCAGTGCTAGAGACCAACTAGCGGGGCAAGAGACCCAGTACTTC.

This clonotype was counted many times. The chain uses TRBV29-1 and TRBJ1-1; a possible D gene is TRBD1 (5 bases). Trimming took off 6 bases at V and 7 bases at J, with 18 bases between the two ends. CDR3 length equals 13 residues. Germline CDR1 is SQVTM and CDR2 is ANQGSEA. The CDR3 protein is CSVRPHGRGEAFF. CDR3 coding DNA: TGCAGCGTCAGGCCTCACGGAAGGGGTGAAGCTTTCTTT.

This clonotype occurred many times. DNA of the CDR3: TGTGCCAGCAGCTTAGGGGACAGGGGATCACCCCTCCACTTT. Residues: CASSLGDRGSPLHF. The J gene is TRBJ1-6, the V gene TRBV7-9; 10 bases match TRBD1. This CDR3 has 14 residues. Germline loops: CDR1 SEHNR, CDR2 FQNEAQ (reference sequence). Losses at the gene ends were 1 base for V and 10 bases for J; bases not matched to a gene: 1. Variable domain in full (rest from reference TRBV7-9 and TRBJ1-6): DTGVSQNPRHKITKRGQNVTFRCDPISEHNRLYWYRQTLGQGPEFLTYFQNEAQLEKSRLLSDRFSAERPKGSFSTLEIQRTEQGDSAMYLCASSLGDRGSPLHFGNGTRLTVT.

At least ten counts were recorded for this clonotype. CDR3 region: CASSLAQGKTDTQYF. Written as DNA, the CDR3 is TGTGCCAGCAGCTTGGCGCAGGGAAAGACAGATACGCAGTATTTT. J is TRBJ2-3 and V is TRBV12-3 or TRBV12-4; a weak D match, TRBD1 (5 bases). The germline V and J ends were trimmed by 6 bases and 3 bases, with 16 bases remaining between them. The CDR3 is made up of 15 amino acids.

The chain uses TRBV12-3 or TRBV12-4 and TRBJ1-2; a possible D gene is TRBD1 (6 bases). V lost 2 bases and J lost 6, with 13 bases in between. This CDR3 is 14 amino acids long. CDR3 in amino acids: CASSLRDTSHGYTF. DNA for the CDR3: TGTGCCAGCAGTTTAAGGGACACGTCTCATGGCTACACCTTC.